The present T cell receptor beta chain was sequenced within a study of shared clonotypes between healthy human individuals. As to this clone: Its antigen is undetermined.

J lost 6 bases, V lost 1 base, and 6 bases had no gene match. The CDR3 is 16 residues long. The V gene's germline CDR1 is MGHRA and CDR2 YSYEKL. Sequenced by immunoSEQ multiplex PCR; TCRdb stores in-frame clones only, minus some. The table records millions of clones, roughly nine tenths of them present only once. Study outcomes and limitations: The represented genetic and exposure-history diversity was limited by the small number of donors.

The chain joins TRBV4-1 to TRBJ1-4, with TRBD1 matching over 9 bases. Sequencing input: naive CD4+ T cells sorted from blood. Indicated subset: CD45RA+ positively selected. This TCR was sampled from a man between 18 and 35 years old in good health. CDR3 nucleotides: TGCGCCAGCAGCCAAGGGGTGACAGGGGGGTATGAAAAACTGTTTTTT. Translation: CASSQGVTGGYEKLFF.